Below, 30 T cell receptor beta chains from the same sample are listed, as sequenced in a study of cytomegalovirus exposure and HLA in healthy donors. TCRdb's copy holds only in-frame clones and misses some; the assay was immunoSEQ multiplex PCR. The data contain 100,000 or so clones, about 95% of them singletons. Material for sequencing was PBMCs. These receptors originate from a woman younger than 30 in good health and CMV-seronegative.

The chain joins TRBV7-8 to TRBJ2-7; 9 bases agree with TRBD2. The V gene end was trimmed by 1 base and the J gene end by 3 bases; junction bases not matched to a gene: 7. CDR3 length equals 16 residues. Germline CDR1 SGHVS, CDR2 FQNEAQ. CDR3 nucleotides: TGTGCCAGCAGCTTAGTGGTTGCGGGAGGGAACTACGAGCAGTACTTC. This translates into CASSLVVAGGNYEQYF.

V usage is TRBV19 and J usage is TRBJ2-4; D perhaps matches TRBD1 (6 bases). This CDR3 spans 15 amino acids. CDR1 is LNHDA and CDR2 is SQIVND in the germline V gene (reference sequence). The ends were cut back, 4 bases at V and 6 bases at J, with 16 bases in the middle. CDR3 sequence: CASSSTIGGRNIQYF. The DNA for the CDR3 is TGTGCCAGTAGTAGTACCATAGGGGGTAGAAACATTCAGTACTTC.

The chain uses TRBV18 and TRBJ1-2, with 7 positions matching TRBD1. Germline loops: CDR1 KGHSH, CDR2 LQKENI. With 4 bases clipped from V and 4 bases from J, the junction kept 3 bases outside the gene matches. The CDR3 consists of 13 residues. The CDR3 is CASSQDRSYGYTF. In DNA form, the CDR3 reads TGTGCCAGCTCACAGGACAGGTCCTATGGCTACACCTTC.

The chain is built from TRBV6-6 and TRBJ2-5; unclear D gene. V dropped 6 bases and J dropped 2 bases, with 7 bases sitting between them. Germline values: CDR1 MNHNY, CDR2 SVGAGI (reference sequence). This CDR3 contains 12 residues. DNA for the CDR3: TGTGCCAGCAGAGCCAATCAAGAGACCCAGTACTTC. Translation gives CASRANQETQYF.

V gene TRBV19 combines with J gene TRBJ1-4; D not certain. V was pared by 3 bases and J by 5 bases, with 7 bases between. The CDR3 extends over 13 amino acids. Germline V lookup: CDR1 LNHDA, CDR2 SQIVND (reference sequence). CDR3 coding DNA: TGTGCCAGTAGTATTAGGGAGAATGAAAAACTGTTTTTT. This codes for CASSIRENEKLFF.

The chain links TRBV19 to TRBJ2-7, with TRBD2 as a possible D gene (6 bases). There are 13 residues in the CDR3. Germline CDR1 reads LNHDA; CDR2 reads SQIVND (reference sequence). V was clipped by 5 bases and J by 6 bases, with 14 bases between them. The DNA of the CDR3 is TGTGCCAGTAGTTCCACACTAGCATCCGAGCAGTACTTC. Translation: CASSSTLASEQYF.

J is TRBJ2-5 and V is TRBV7-9; D perhaps matches TRBD2 (6 bases). In germline, CDR1 is SEHNR, CDR2 FQNEAQ (reference sequence). The V and J ends lost 1 base and 5 bases respectively, with 11 bases between them. The CDR3 sequence is 14 residues long. The CDR3 bases are TGTGCCAGCAGCTTAGTCGGGGGAGAGGAGACCCAGTACTTC. Its protein product is CASSLVGGEETQYF.

The V and J genes are TRBV19 and TRBJ2-5, with 14 nucleotides matching TRBD2. V lost 8 bases and J lost 4; bases outside the gene matches: 3. The CDR3 spans 14 residues. Germline V gives CDR1 LNHDA, CDR2 SQIVND (reference sequence). The CDR3 protein is CASGTSGSLETQYF. As DNA, the CDR3 is TGTGCCAGTGGGACTAGCGGGAGCTTAGAGACCCAGTACTTC.

This clone has more than one count but fewer than ten. The rearrangement uses TRBV5-1 and TRBJ2-1, with D tentatively TRBD2 (5 bases). The CDR3 is 14 amino acids. Trimming took 4 bases from V and 7 from J, leaving 15 bases between them. Germline CDR1 reads SGHRS; CDR2 reads YFSETQ. The CDR3 DNA sequence: TGCGCCAGCAGCCTCGGTAGGGAGTGGAATGAGCAGTTCTTC. Translated, it gives CASSLGREWNEQFF.

The genes are TRBV11-2 and TRBJ2-5, with 7 bases lining up with TRBD1. Germline values: CDR1 SGHAT, CDR2 FQNNGV. CDR3 length: 13 residues. Unmatched junction bases numbered 3, after V lost 5 bases and J lost 3 bases. The CDR3 nucleotides are TGTGCCAGCAGCCCCGGACAGGAAGAGACCCAGTACTTC. Translating gives CASSPGQEETQYF. Filled out from reference TRBV11-2 and TRBJ2-5, the complete variable domain reads EAGVAQSPRYKIIEKRQSVAFWCNPISGHATLYWYQQILGQGPKLLIQFQNNGVVDDSQLPKDRFSAERLKGVDSTLKIQPAKLEDSAVYLCASSPGQEETQYFGPGTRLLVL.

CDR3 protein: CASSLGGEKAFF. In nucleotides, the CDR3 is TGTGCCAGCAGCTTAGGTGGGGAGAAAGCTTTCTTT. The rearrangement uses TRBV11-3 and TRBJ1-1; D ambiguous. CDR3 size: 12 residues. Trimming left V 1 base short and J 9 bases short, with 9 bases between. Germline assignment: CDR1 SGHNT and CDR2 YENEEA.

The chain joins TRBV6-4 to TRBJ2-3; 9 positions match TRBD2. V lost 5 bases and J lost 1; bases outside the gene matches: 4. Germline V gives CDR1 MRHNA, CDR2 SNTAGT. The CDR3 contains 15 residues. The CDR3 loop is CASSLAGDGTDTQYF. The CDR3 DNA sequence: TGTGCCAGCAGTTTAGCGGGGGACGGCACAGATACGCAGTATTTT.

For this clone: A read error may produce the germline difference seen at one junction end. The rearrangement joins TRBV19 to TRBJ2-1; TRBD1 matches at 10 bases. Looked up from germline, CDR1 is LNHDA and CDR2 is SQIVND (reference sequence). The CDR3 extends over 14 amino acids. CDR3 DNA sequence: TGTGCCAGCAGTATGGGACAGGGGTACAATGAGCAGTTCTTC. Protein: CASSMGQGYNEQFF.

This sequence joins TRBV5-4 and TRBJ1-4, with 11 bases that match TRBD1. Germline V gives CDR1 SGHNT, CDR2 YYREEE (reference sequence). Germline trimming cut 0 bases from V and 2 bases from J; bases unmatched to any gene: 6. The CDR3 has 18 residues. The CDR3 reads CASSLGTGGYRTNEKLFF. CDR3 DNA: TGTGCCAGCAGCTTGGGGACAGGGGGCTACAGGACTAATGAAAAACTGTTTTTT.

This chain uses TRBV10-2 with TRBJ2-2; 7 nucleotides agree with TRBD2. Germline loops: CDR1 WSHSY, CDR2 SAAADI. Trimming cost V 0 bases and J 3 bases; bases outside gene matches: 10. The length of the CDR3 is 18 residues. In DNA form, the CDR3 reads TGCGCCAGCAGTGAGTCGGGGAGGGGCCGACCTGACACCGGGGAGCTGTTTTTT. Residues: CASSESGRGRPDTGELFF.

The rearrangement uses TRBV4-2 and TRBJ1-2, with D tentatively TRBD1 (6 bases). The CDR3 loop spans 14 amino acids. Trimming pared 3 bases from V and 2 bases from J, leaving 10 bases between. CDR1 LGHNA and CDR2 YNFKEQ come from the germline V gene. The CDR3, as DNA: TGTGCCAGCAGCCAGGCCGGACAGAACTATGGCTACACCTTC. This gives the protein CASSQAGQNYGYTF.

This chain connects TRBV9 to TRBJ2-3; 7 bases fit TRBD2. CDR1 and CDR2 (germline): SGDLS, YYNGEE. Germline trimming cut 0 bases from V and 0 bases from J; bases unmatched to any gene: 4. This CDR3 is built from 16 residues. In nucleotides, the CDR3 is TGTGCCAGCAGCGTAGGAGCGGGACTTAGCACAGATACGCAGTATTTT. It translates to CASSVGAGLSTDTQYF.

This chain joins TRBV27 and TRBJ2-1, with 9 bases aligning to TRBD2. The CDR3 covers 17 residues. Unmatched junction bases numbered 6, after V lost 3 bases and J lost 0 bases. Per germline, CDR1 MNHEY and CDR2 SMNVEV (reference sequence). The CDR3 region has the DNA TGTGCCAGCAGTTTGCGCCTAGCGGGGAGCTCCTACAATGAGCAGTTCTTC. This translates into CASSLRLAGSSYNEQFF.

The chain's CDR3 is CASSGLGPTVYGYTF. Here the CDR3 DNA reads TGTGCCAGCAGCGGCCTGGGGCCAACTGTCTATGGCTACACCTTC. This chain joins TRBV9 and TRBJ1-2; perhaps TRBD1 as D (5 bases). Germline V gene data show CDR1 as SGDLS and CDR2 as YYNGEE. The V end was cut by 3 bases, the J end by 4 bases, with 16 bases between. The CDR3 loop spans 15 amino acids.

The V and J genes are TRBV2 and TRBJ1-5; 8 positions match TRBD1. V was clipped by 7 bases and J by 3 bases; unmatched bases: 8. The CDR3 spans 15 residues. CDR1 is SNHLY, CDR2 FYNNEI, per germline. This CDR3 reads CASKPRDRLNQPQHF. DNA of the CDR3: TGTGCCAGCAAGCCGAGGGACAGGCTCAATCAGCCCCAGCATTTT.

The DNA of the CDR3 is TGTGCCAGCAGTCCCACAGGGGTTGGTTACGAGCAGTACTTC. It codes for CASSPTGVGYEQYF. The rearrangement links TRBV6-6 to TRBJ2-7; 7 nucleotides line up with TRBD1. V lost 5 bases, J lost 4 bases, and 8 bases stayed unmatched. Germline V gives CDR1 MNHNY, CDR2 SVGAGI (reference sequence). This CDR3 comprises 14 residues.

The chain carries TRBV5-8 and TRBJ2-1; D remains ambiguous. The germline V gene has CDR1 SGHTS and CDR2 YDEGEE. The CDR3 loop spans 15 amino acids. The V gene lost 0 bases and the J gene lost 0 bases, with 7 bases spanning the gap. The CDR3, as DNA: TGTGCCAGCAGCTTGGAATGGAGCTCCTACAATGAGCAGTTCTTC. Translating gives CASSLEWSSYNEQFF.

The chain is built from TRBV6-6 and TRBJ2-4, with D maybe TRBD2 (6 bases). The CDR3 has 11 residues. Trimming shortened V by 4 bases and J by 13 bases, and 11 bases separated the two germline ends. Germline lookup yields CDR1 MNHNY and CDR2 SVGAGI (reference sequence). CDR3 loop: CASSLGLLQYF. The CDR3 DNA follows: TGTGCCAGCAGTTTGGGACTTCTACAGTACTTC.

The rearrangement uses TRBV30 and TRBJ2-7; perhaps TRBD1 as D (6 bases). The CDR3 covers 15 residues. The V end was cut by 2 bases, the J end by 0 bases, with 14 bases between. Germline V CDR1 and CDR2: GTSNPN, SVGIG (reference sequence). CDR3 residues: CAWSFGQSNSYEQYF. For the CDR3, the DNA is TGTGCCTGGAGTTTCGGACAGTCCAACTCCTACGAGCAGTACTTC. Full variable domain (rest looked up from reference TRBV30 and TRBJ2-7): SQTIHQWPATLVQPVGSPLSLECTVEGTSNPNLYWYRQAAGRGLQLLFYSVGIGQISSEVPQNLSASRPQDRQFILSSKKLLLSDSGFYLCAWSFGQSNSYEQYFGPGTRLTVT.

The genes are TRBV9 and TRBJ1-6; possible D gene TRBD1, 6 bases. Germline V gene sequence: CDR1 SGDLS, CDR2 YYNGEE. V was cut by 1 base and J by 10 bases, with 18 bases left in between. The CDR3 length is 16 residues. CDR3 sequence: CASSVLSRGGESPLHF. The CDR3 nucleotides read TGTGCCAGCAGCGTATTATCCAGGGGCGGAGAATCACCCCTCCACTTT.

V is TRBV6-5 and J is TRBJ1-2; D not certain. Germline-derived CDR1 and CDR2 are MNHEY and SVGAGI. This CDR3 region has 14 residues. Trimming took 5 bases from V and 2 from J, leaving 12 bases between them. The chain's CDR3 is CASSPEGRNYGYTF. The DNA for the CDR3 is TGTGCCAGCAGTCCAGAAGGGAGGAACTATGGCTACACCTTC.

This CDR3 is CASSLSFQSRTMNTEAFF. CDR3 DNA sequence: TGTGCCAGCAGTTTATCGTTCCAGTCAAGAACCATGAACACTGAAGCTTTCTTT. The chain joins TRBV27 to TRBJ1-1; D gene ambiguous. Trimming shortened V by 0 bases and J by 0 bases, and 17 bases separated the two germline ends. CDR1 MNHEY and CDR2 SMNVEV come from the germline V gene (reference sequence). The CDR3 sequence is 18 residues long.

The V gene is TRBV18, the J gene TRBJ1-4, with D possibly matching TRBD1 (6 bases). Per the germline V gene, CDR1 is KGHSH and CDR2 is LQKENI. The CDR3 runs to 15 residues. V was cut by 3 bases and J by 5 bases, with 13 bases left in between. The CDR3 DNA reads TGTGCCAGCTCACCGAACCGAGGGACAAATGAAAAACTGTTTTTT. The encoded protein is CASSPNRGTNEKLFF.

The chain joins TRBV7-2 to TRBJ1-2; 12 bases fit TRBD1. CDR1 and CDR2 (germline): SGHTA, FQGNSA. With V trimmed by 4 bases and J by 8 bases, 8 bases remained unmatched. The CDR3 covers 15 residues. The CDR3 nucleotides read TGTGCCAGCAGCTCAGGGACAGGGGGCGCACGGGGCTACACCTTC. This translates into CASSSGTGGARGYTF.

The table lists this clone with a count of one. The chain has TRBV15 and TRBJ1-1; D is undetermined. V lost 5 bases and J lost 1, with 5 bases in between. The V gene's germline CDR1 is LNHNV and CDR2 YYDKDF (reference sequence). This CDR3 is 12 amino acids long. DNA for the CDR3: TGTGCCACCAGCCGCGGGAACACTGAAGCTTTCTTT. This sequence encodes CATSRGNTEAFF.